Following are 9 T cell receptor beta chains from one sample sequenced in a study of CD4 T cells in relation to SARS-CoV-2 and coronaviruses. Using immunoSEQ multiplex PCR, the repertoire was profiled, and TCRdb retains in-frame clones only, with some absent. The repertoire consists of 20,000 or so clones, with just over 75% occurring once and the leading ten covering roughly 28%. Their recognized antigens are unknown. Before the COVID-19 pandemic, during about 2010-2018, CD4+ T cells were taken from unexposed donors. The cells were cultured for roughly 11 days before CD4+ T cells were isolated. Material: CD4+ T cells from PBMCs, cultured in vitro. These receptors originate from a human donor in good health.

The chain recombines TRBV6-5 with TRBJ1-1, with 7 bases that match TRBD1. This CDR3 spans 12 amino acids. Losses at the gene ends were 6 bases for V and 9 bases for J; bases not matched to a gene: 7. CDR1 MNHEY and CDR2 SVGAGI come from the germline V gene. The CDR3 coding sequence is TGTGCCAGCAGCCCGCGACAGGGAAAAGCTTTCTTT. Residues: CASSPRQGKAFF.

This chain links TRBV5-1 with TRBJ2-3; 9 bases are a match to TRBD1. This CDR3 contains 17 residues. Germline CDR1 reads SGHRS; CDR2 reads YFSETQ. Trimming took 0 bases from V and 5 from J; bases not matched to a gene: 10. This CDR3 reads CASSLAVTGGQGDTQYF. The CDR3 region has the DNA TGCGCCAGCAGCTTGGCCGTGACAGGGGGTCAGGGAGATACGCAGTATTTT.

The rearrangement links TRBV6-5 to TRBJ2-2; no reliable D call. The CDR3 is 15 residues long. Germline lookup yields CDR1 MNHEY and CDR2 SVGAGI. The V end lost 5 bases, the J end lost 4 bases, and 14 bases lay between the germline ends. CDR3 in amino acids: CASSPSAYSTGELFF. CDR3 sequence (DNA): TGTGCCAGCAGTCCCTCAGCTTACAGCACCGGGGAGCTGTTTTTT.

For the CDR3, the DNA is TGTGCCAGCAGTCGGACCGACTACAATGAGCAGTTCTTC. Amino acids: CASSRTDYNEQFF. The chain combines TRBV7-9 with TRBJ2-1, with no clear D. The CDR3 is 13 amino acids. Germline V lookup: CDR1 SEHNR, CDR2 FQNEAQ (reference sequence). V was pared by 6 bases and J by 3 bases, with 9 bases between.

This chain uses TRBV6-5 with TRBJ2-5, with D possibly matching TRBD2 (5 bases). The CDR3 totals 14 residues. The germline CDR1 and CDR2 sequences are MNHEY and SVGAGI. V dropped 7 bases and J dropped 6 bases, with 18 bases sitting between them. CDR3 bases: TGTGCCAGCACTTCCCCCTCGGGGTCAAAGACCCAGTACTTC. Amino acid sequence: CASTSPSGSKTQYF.

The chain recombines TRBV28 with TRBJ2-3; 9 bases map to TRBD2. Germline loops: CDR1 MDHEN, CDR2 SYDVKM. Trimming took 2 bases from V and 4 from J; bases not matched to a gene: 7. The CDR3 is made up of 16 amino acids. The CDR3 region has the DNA TGTGCCAGCAGTTTAAGGTGGCGGGAGGGGTCAGATACGCAGTATTTT. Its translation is CASSLRWREGSDTQYF. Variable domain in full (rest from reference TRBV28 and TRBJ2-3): DVKVTQSSRYLVKRTGEKVFLECVQDMDHENMFWYRQDPGLGLRLIYFSYDVKMKEKGDIPEGYSVSREKKERFSLILESASTNQTSMYLCASSLRWREGSDTQYFGPGTRLTVL.

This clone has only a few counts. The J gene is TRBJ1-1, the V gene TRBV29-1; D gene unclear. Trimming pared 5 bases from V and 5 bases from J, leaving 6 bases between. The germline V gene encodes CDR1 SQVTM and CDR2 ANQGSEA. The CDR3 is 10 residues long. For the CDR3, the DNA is TGCAGCGTTCTGGATACTGAAGCTTTCTTT. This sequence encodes CSVLDTEAFF.

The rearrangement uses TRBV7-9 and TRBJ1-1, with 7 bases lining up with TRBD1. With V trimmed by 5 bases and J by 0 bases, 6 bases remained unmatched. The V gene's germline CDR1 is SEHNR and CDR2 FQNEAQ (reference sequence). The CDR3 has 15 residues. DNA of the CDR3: TGTGCCAGCAGCAAATTGGGACAGTTGAACACTGAAGCTTTCTTT. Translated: CASSKLGQLNTEAFF.

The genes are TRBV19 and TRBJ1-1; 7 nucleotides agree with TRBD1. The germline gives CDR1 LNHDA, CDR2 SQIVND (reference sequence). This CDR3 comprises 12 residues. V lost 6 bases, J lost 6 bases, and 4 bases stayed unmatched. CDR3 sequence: CASSPDRAEAFF. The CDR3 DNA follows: TGTGCCAGTAGCCCCGACAGGGCTGAAGCTTTCTTT.